This T cell receptor (beta chain) came from a study of T cell responses to AZD1222 COVID-19 vaccine. Study outcomes and limitations: Repertoire sampling was restricted to post-peak T cell response timepoints. Regions 160-218 and 743-854 dominated among vaccine-associated CD4 TCRs spanning spike.

Only in-frame clones appear in the TCRdb table, and some are missing; sequencing was by immunoSEQ multiplex PCR. The table shows more than 75,000 clones, with 80% to 90% occurring only once. In the case of this clone: Antigen: not known.

Sequenced here: peripheral blood, sampled on day 0 of AZD1222 vaccination. The sequence was collected from an adult in good health.

CDR3 sequence (DNA): TGCGCCAGCAGCCAAAACGCACCAGTCGGACTAGCGACCCAAGAGACCCAGTACTTC. Its translation: CASSQNAPVGLATQETQYF. This rearrangement joins TRBV4-3 to TRBJ2-5; TRBD2 matches at 9 bases. The ends lost 2 bases at V and 1 base at J; junction bases unmatched: 14. The CDR3 is 19 amino acids. From germline, CDR1 is LGHNA and CDR2 YSLEER.